This T cell receptor beta chain was retrieved from a study of blood T cells in healthy people across ages. Then a second PCR, running roughly 7 to 12 cycles, was carried out with a sample-barcoded 5' primer and a J-beta primer mix. TCRdb re-called the 5' RACE reads with MiXCR, one entry per CDR3 protein. The profile shows around 600,000 distinct CDR3 sequences, around 48% of them singletons. A note on this clonotype: The antigen is not known. A much more abundant neighbour one base away suggests this may be a read error.

Study results and caveats: With age, beta diversity per million T cells declined roughly linearly, significantly by approximately 40.

CDR1 PRHDT and CDR2 FYEKMQ come from the germline V gene (reference sequence). The CDR3 is made up of 16 amino acids. The clonotype comes from a man older than 75 in good health. The V and J genes are TRBV13 and TRBJ2-4; 10 bases match TRBD1. The sample consisted of blood. CDR3 sequence (DNA): TGTACCAGCAGCCTCGACAGGGGGCACAACAAAAACATTCAGTACTTC. This encodes CTSSLDRGHNKNIQYF.